This T cell receptor (beta chain) appears in the sequencing data of a study of CD8 T cells in ankylosing spondylitis. Study-level findings and limits: Some of the motif variants had earlier been found in reactive arthritis patients' fluid and blood. Relatively scarce in peripheral blood, disease-linked clones were CD8+. A TCR beta motif of fewer than ten highly homologous variants seemed to mark ankylosing spondylitis blood.

This CDR3 is 15 amino acids long. Germline V gives CDR1 LNHDA, CDR2 SQIVND (reference sequence). V was clipped by 3 bases and J by 5 bases; unmatched bases: 2. TCRdb analysed the 5' RACE reads with MiXCR anew, one entry per CDR3 protein. This table has about 96,000 distinct CDR3 sequences, about 9% appearing once. In this sample, this clonotype turned up many times. Its target is unknown. The V call is TRBV19, the J call TRBJ1-6, with 9 nucleotides matching TRBD1. The sample consisted of blood, either unsorted or a sorted T cell fraction (not recorded which). The sequence derives from a male donor with ankylosing spondylitis or in good health (not recorded which). CDR3 bases: TGTGCCAGTAGTATCAGACAGGGGGATAATTCACCCCTCCACTTT. Its protein is CASSIRQGDNSPLHF.